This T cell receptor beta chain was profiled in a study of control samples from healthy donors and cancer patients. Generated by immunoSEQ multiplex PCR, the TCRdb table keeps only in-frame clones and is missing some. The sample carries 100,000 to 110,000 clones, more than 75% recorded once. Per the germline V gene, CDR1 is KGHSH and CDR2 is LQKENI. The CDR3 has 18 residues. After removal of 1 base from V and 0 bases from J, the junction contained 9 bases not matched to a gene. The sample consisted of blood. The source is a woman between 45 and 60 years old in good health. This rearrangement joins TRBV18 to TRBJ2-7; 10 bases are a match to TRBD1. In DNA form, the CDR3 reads TGTGCCAGCTCACCACAGCCCCCCGGGACAGGGGTCTCCTACGAGCAGTACTTC. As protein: CASSPQPPGTGVSYEQYF.